The T cell receptor (beta chain) described here comes from a study of vaccination effects on CD4 cells after COVID-19. The wider study: IL-2 at approximately 9.7 IU/ml and peptides at approximately 9.5 ug/ml were added to cultured PBMC, around 2.2 million per well. The study's findings and limits: The study, lacking early post-infection timepoints, had few convalescent patients. In the late period after vaccination, infection- and vaccine-induced clones contracted markedly.

A word on this clone: Its target is not known.

Following an approximately 11-day culture, CD4+ T cells were purified. No vaccinee had earlier SARS-CoV-2 infection, and nucleocapsid antibodies were negative. TCRdb's copy holds only in-frame clones and misses some; the assay was immunoSEQ multiplex PCR. The sample shows tens of thousands of clones, about two thirds of them seen only once. With 6 bases removed from V and 0 bases from J, the gap between germline ends came to 8 bases. This CDR3 contains 13 residues. CDR1 SNHLY and CDR2 FYNNEI come from the germline V gene. The gene calls are TRBV2 and TRBJ2-5; D gene unclear. The clonotype comes from a human donor who received a COVID-19 vaccine. Sequencing used CD4+ T cells from PBMCs cultured without peptide, obtained before COVID-19 vaccination. The CDR3 bases are TGTGCCAGCAGCCAGATGTACCAAGAGACCCAGTACTTC. Protein: CASSQMYQETQYF.